A selection of T cell receptor beta chains follows, all from one sample in a study of cytomegalovirus exposure and HLA in healthy donors. TCRdb keeps only in-frame clones here, not all; method: immunoSEQ multiplex PCR. Of 150,000 to 200,000 clones detected, more than 80% appear once; the ten largest clones hold approximately 7%. The sample was PBMCs. Receptors originate from a young man in good health and CMV-seropositive. The CDR3 runs from the conserved cysteine through the conserved F or W. Each record gives: CDR3 length, V gene, J gene, D gene, clone size, CDR3 protein, CDR3 DNA. D genes are given only for firm matches. The size of a clone is reported for some rows only, either as once, few or many, or as a class for expanded clones.

>15|TRBV9|TRBJ1-4|TRBD1|NA
CASSASGTANEKLFF
TGTGCCAGCAGTGCATCCGGGACAGCAAATGAAAAACTGTTTTTT
>15|TRBV2|TRBJ2-5|TRBD2|NA
CASSDGLAGGETQYF
TGTGCCAGCAGCGATGGACTAGCGGGAGGGGAGACCCAGTACTTC
>18|TRBV5-1|TRBJ2-5|NA|NA
CASSSVFRASEGQETQYF
TGCGCCAGCAGCTCCGTTTTCCGGGCTAGCGAGGGTCAAGAGACCCAGTACTTC
>12|TRBV5-4|TRBJ1-1|NA|NA
CASSPRLGEAFF
TGTGCCAGCAGCCCGAGGTTGGGTGAAGCTTTCTTT
>14|TRBV7-2|TRBJ2-5|NA|once
CASSENPGGETQYF
TGTGCCAGCAGCGAAAACCCTGGGGGGGAGACCCAGTACTTC
>14|TRBV18|TRBJ1-1|TRBD1|NA
CASSITGENTEAFF
TGTGCCAGCTCTATAACAGGGGAGAACACTGAAGCTTTCTTT
>13|TRBV6-6|TRBJ1-2|TRBD1|NA
CASIARTGSGYTF
TGTGCCAGCATCGCCCGGACAGGTTCGGGCTACACCTTC
>18|TRBV28|TRBJ2-1|TRBD2|NA
CASSLRLGLAGESDEQFF
TGTGCCAGCAGTTTAAGGCTAGGACTAGCGGGAGAAAGCGATGAGCAGTTCTTC
>16|TRBV27|TRBJ2-2|NA|few
CASSLTGVTGTGELFF
TGTGCCAGCAGTTTAACGGGGGTCACCGGCACCGGGGAGCTGTTTTTT
>14|TRBV5-1|TRBJ1-1|NA|few
CASSADTLNTEAFF
TGCGCCAGCAGCGCGGACACTTTGAACACTGAAGCTTTCTTT
>14|TRBV10-2|TRBJ1-2|NA|NA
CASSESGQPGGYTF
TGCGCCAGCAGTGAGTCAGGCCAGCCAGGGGGCTACACCTTC
>18|TRBV19|TRBJ1-1|NA|NA
CASSMGWVDWDMNTEAFF
TGTGCCAGTAGTATGGGGTGGGTCGATTGGGACATGAACACTGAAGCTTTCTTT
>15|TRBV9|TRBJ2-2|TRBD2|NA
CASSVGLADTGELFF
TGTGCCAGCAGCGTAGGGCTAGCGGACACCGGGGAGCTGTTTTTT
>16|TRBV18|TRBJ2-6|NA|NA
CASSLIGVSGANVLTF
TGTGCCAGCTCACTAATCGGAGTCTCTGGGGCCAACGTCCTGACTTTC
>15|TRBV28|TRBJ2-1|TRBD2|NA
CASSPGGEGDNEQFF
TGTGCCAGCAGCCCTGGCGGGGAGGGCGACAATGAGCAGTTCTTC
>15|TRBV6-5|TRBJ2-7|TRBD2|NA
CASRPLGGRAREQYF
TGTGCCAGCAGGCCCTTGGGAGGGAGGGCACGGGAGCAGTACTTC
>13|TRBV15|TRBJ2-2|NA|NA
CATSPLGTGELFF
TGTGCCACCAGCCCACTAGGGACCGGGGAGCTGTTTTTT
>16|TRBV5-4|TRBJ2-2|TRBD2|NA
CASSLDASGNTGELFF
TGTGCCAGCAGCTTGGACGCTAGCGGGAACACCGGGGAGCTGTTTTTT
>11|TRBV30|TRBJ2-7|NA|NA
CAWSSLTFQYF
TGTGCCTGGAGCAGTCTGACTTTCCAGTACTTC
>15|TRBV27|TRBJ2-3|TRBD2|NA
CASSLMGGPSDTQYF
TGTGCCAGCAGTTTAATGGGAGGGCCATCGGATACGCAGTATTTT
>13|TRBV19|TRBJ2-1|NA|NA
CASSIPDNNEQFF
TGTGCCAGTAGTATACCGGACAACAATGAGCAGTTCTTC
>15|TRBV4-3|TRBJ1-2|NA|NA
CASSQEATGANSYTF
TGCGCCAGCAGCCAAGAGGCAACAGGAGCTAACAGCTACACCTTC
>15|TRBV7-8|TRBJ1-1|NA|NA
CASSLRGDNDSEAFF
TGTGCCAGCAGCTTAAGGGGTGATAATGACTCGGAAGCTTTCTTT
>15|TRBV30|TRBJ2-2|TRBD2|NA
CAWNLAGANTGELFF
TGTGCCTGGAACCTAGCGGGAGCGAACACCGGGGAGCTGTTTTTT
>15|TRBV5-6|TRBJ2-3|NA|NA
CASSFAGDGTDTQYF
TGTGCCAGCAGCTTTGCAGGGGATGGCACAGATACGCAGTATTTT
>16|TRBV23-1|TRBJ2-7|NA|NA
CASSHGIRGACYEQYF
TGCGCCAGCAGTCATGGTATTCGGGGTGCTTGCTACGAGCAGTACTTC
>14|TRBV11-3|TRBJ2-3|NA|few
CASSLSHFTDTQYF
TGTGCCAGCAGCTTAAGTCACTTCACAGATACGCAGTATTTT
>14|TRBV11-2|TRBJ2-7|NA|few
CASSLVGGIYEQYF
TGTGCCAGCAGCTTAGTAGGCGGAATCTACGAGCAGTACTTC
>16|TRBV25-1|TRBJ1-2|NA|once
CASSDKPVDSNYGYTF
TGTGCCAGCAGTGATAAACCGGTTGATAGCAACTATGGCTACACCTTC
>18|TRBV28|TRBJ2-2|NA|NA
CASSFRGTNPINTGELFF
TGTGCCAGCAGTTTCAGGGGCACAAACCCAATTAACACCGGGGAGCTGTTTTTT
>17|TRBV15|TRBJ1-1|TRBD1|NA
CATSRGPGTGLNTEAFF
TGTGCCACCAGCAGAGGCCCCGGGACAGGGCTGAACACTGAAGCTTTCTTT
>15|TRBV10-3|TRBJ1-1|NA|NA
CAISESWQGNTEAFF
TGTGCCATCAGTGAGTCGTGGCAGGGCAACACTGAAGCTTTCTTT
>15|TRBV5-6|TRBJ2-7|TRBD1|NA
CASSPRPGQGYEQYF
TGTGCCAGCAGCCCCCGCCCGGGACAGGGTTACGAGCAGTACTTC
>14|TRBV27|TRBJ2-1|NA|NA
CASSFQRPYNEQFF
TGTGCCAGCAGTTTCCAGCGGCCCTACAATGAGCAGTTCTTC
>13|TRBV2|TRBJ2-7|NA|NA
CAIYRAPLYEQYF
TGTGCCATCTACAGGGCCCCCCTGTACGAGCAGTACTTC
>13|TRBV30|TRBJ2-5|TRBD1|NA
CAWSFGTGETQYF
TGTGCCTGGAGTTTCGGGACAGGAGAGACCCAGTACTTC
>16|TRBV15|TRBJ2-1|TRBD2|NA
CATSRRGGGRGNEQFF
TGTGCCACCAGCAGGAGGGGAGGCGGGAGGGGTAATGAGCAGTTCTTC
>16|TRBV28|TRBJ1-5|NA|NA
CASSLGPGVVYQPQHF
TGTGCCAGCAGTTTAGGTCCCGGGGTAGTGTACCAGCCCCAGCATTTT
>9|TRBV20-1|TRBJ1-1|NA|NA
CSVYLFAFF
TGCAGTGTCTACCTGTTTGCTTTCTTT
>16|TRBV30|TRBJ2-5|TRBD2|NA
CAWSSGLAGEGETQYF
TGTGCCTGGAGTTCGGGACTAGCGGGGGAGGGGGAGACCCAGTACTTC
>16|TRBV5-1|TRBJ2-3|TRBD2|once
CASTPSGRAETDTQYF
TGCGCCAGCACCCCTAGCGGGAGGGCCGAGACAGATACGCAGTATTTT
>17|TRBV28|TRBJ2-7|TRBD2|NA
CASISIGSGGPRSEQYF
TGTGCCAGCATTTCCATTGGGTCGGGAGGGCCACGTAGCGAGCAGTACTTC
>16|TRBV7-9|TRBJ1-2|NA|NA
CASSLSGLPAGEGHTF
TGTGCCAGCAGCTTATCCGGACTACCTGCCGGGGAGGGGCACACCTTC
>17|TRBV28|TRBJ2-6|TRBD2|NA
CASSFIAGPSGANVLTF
TGTGCCAGCAGTTTTATAGCGGGACCCTCTGGGGCCAACGTCCTGACTTTC
>12|TRBV11-2|TRBJ2-3|NA|once
CASSLVGGTQYF
TGTGCCAGCAGCTTAGTAGGAGGCACGCAGTATTTT